Each of the 15 T cell receptor beta chains below was sequenced from the same sample in a study of Ad26.COV2.S vaccination and SARS-CoV-2 variants. Here immunoSEQ multiplex PCR was the method, and the copy in TCRdb shows in-frame clones only, minus some. This table holds about 350,000 clones, about 88% found once. The treatment here: around 19 received Ad26.COV2.S at low or high dose, single or two shots; 5 received placebo; per-sample allocation not given. Specimen acquisition occurred on day 63 following the initial vaccine or placebo injection. Sequences were derived from peripheral blood, sampled in a trial of Ad26.COV2.S vaccine versus placebo. Receptor source: a person between 18 and 65 years old who received the Ad26.COV2.S COVID-19 vaccine or a placebo.

The chain carries TRBV5-5 and TRBJ1-5; no clear D gene. V gave up 4 bases and J gave up 3 bases, with 8 bases separating them. CDR3 length: 13 amino acids. Germline-derived CDR1 and CDR2 are SGHKS and YYEKEE (reference sequence). The CDR3 protein is CASSTRPNQPQHF. As DNA, the CDR3 is TGTGCCAGCAGCACGAGGCCCAATCAGCCCCAGCATTTT.

This chain links TRBV28 with TRBJ2-3; 13 bases match TRBD2. Germline V gene sequence: CDR1 MDHEN, CDR2 SYDVKM. Trimming cost V 3 bases and J 5 bases; bases outside gene matches: 8. CDR3 length: 17 amino acids. The CDR3 is CASSFPGLAGDRDTQYF. The CDR3 bases are TGTGCCAGCAGTTTCCCCGGACTAGCGGGAGATAGAGATACGCAGTATTTT.

The chain couples TRBV5-5 to TRBJ1-6; 8 bases map to TRBD1. Per germline, CDR1 SGHKS and CDR2 YYEKEE (reference sequence). V dropped 2 bases and J dropped 9; count of bases not matched to a gene: 4. This CDR3 spans 14 amino acids. The CDR3 sequence is CASSFYQGASPLHF. The CDR3 nucleotides are TGTGCCAGCAGCTTCTACCAGGGGGCTTCACCCCTCCACTTT.

This chain joins TRBV6-5 and TRBJ1-1; 7 bases are shared with TRBD1. Germline CDR1 MNHEY, CDR2 SVGAGI. The CDR3 is 15 residues long. The J segment lost 10 bases and the V segment lost 4 bases, leaving 15 bases of the junction unmatched. The CDR3 DNA reads as TGTGCCAGCAGTTCTTCCGGGACAGCCGGGAGCCGAGCTTTCTTT. Its protein is CASSSSGTAGSRAFF.

This clone was observed a handful of times. This chain connects TRBV14 to TRBJ1-4; tentative D call: TRBD1 (6 bases). CDR1 and CDR2 from the germline V gene are SGHDN and FVKESK. Trimming took 4 bases from V and 6 from J, leaving 9 bases between them. CDR3 length: 13 residues. CDR3: CASSRQVDEKLFF. The CDR3 DNA reads as TGTGCCAGCAGCCGACAGGTAGATGAAAAACTGTTTTTT.

This chain joins TRBV28 and TRBJ1-3; D may be TRBD1 (6 bases). V lost 1 base to trimming and J lost 0 bases, with 13 bases between them. This CDR3 spans 17 amino acids. Germline V CDR1 and CDR2: MDHEN, SYDVKM. The DNA of the CDR3 is TGTGCCAGCAGTTTATCGGGTCCCAGGGGCTCTGGAAACACCATATATTTT. Residues: CASSLSGPRGSGNTIYF.

This sequence joins TRBV2 and TRBJ2-7, with 7 bases aligning to TRBD1. The CDR3 has 16 amino acids. Looked up from germline, CDR1 is SNHLY and CDR2 is FYNNEI. Germline trimming cut 6 bases from V and 9 bases from J; bases unmatched to any gene: 20. CDR3 residues: CASRWTSTGTATGQYF. CDR3 coding DNA: TGTGCCAGCAGGTGGACGAGTACCGGGACAGCAACCGGGCAGTACTTC.

The chain has TRBV19 and TRBJ2-5, with a weak D call TRBD1 (6 bases). CDR1 and CDR2 from the germline V gene are LNHDA and SQIVND (reference sequence). V was pared by 5 bases and J by 4 bases, with 14 bases between. The CDR3 extends over 14 amino acids. In nucleotides, the CDR3 is TGTGCCAGTAGTCCAGCTAGGGGGATAGAGACCCAGTACTTC. Its translation is CASSPARGIETQYF. The full variable domain, completed using reference TRBV19 and TRBJ2-5, is DGGITQSPKYLFRKEGQNVTLSCEQNLNHDAMYWYRQDPGQGLRLIYYSQIVNDFQKGDIAEGYSVSREKKESFPLTVTSAQKNPTAFYLCASSPARGIETQYFGPGTRLLVL.

The chain has TRBV27 and TRBJ2-2, with a weak D call TRBD1 (6 bases). This CDR3 comprises 15 residues. CDR1 MNHEY and CDR2 SMNVEV come from the germline V gene (reference sequence). The V gene lost 4 bases and the J gene lost 1 base, with 10 bases spanning the gap. The CDR3 region is CASSSTGLNTGELFF. Written as DNA, the CDR3 is TGTGCCAGCAGTTCGACAGGATTGAACACCGGGGAGCTGTTTTTT.

V usage is TRBV2 and J usage is TRBJ1-4, with TRBD1 identical over 7 bases. Germline CDR1 reads SNHLY; CDR2 reads FYNNEI. V was clipped by 6 bases and J by 8 bases; unmatched bases: 9. The CDR3 has 14 residues. DNA for the CDR3: TGTGCCAGCAGCTCAGGGGGTCTTCGGGAAAAACTGTTTTTT. Its translation: CASSSGGLREKLFF.

Note on this clone: Additional DNA sequences in this sample encode the identical CDR3. The CDR3 DNA is TGTGCCAGCAGCTTACAAGGGCGAGAAAAACTGTTTTTT. It translates to CASSLQGREKLFF. The chain links TRBV7-9 to TRBJ1-4; unclear D gene. Germline V gives CDR1 SEHNR, CDR2 FQNEAQ (reference sequence). The CDR3 extends over 13 amino acids. Trimming took off 2 bases at V and 8 bases at J, with 9 bases between the two ends.

This clone has only a few counts. The chain uses TRBV27 and TRBJ1-5; D is undetermined. The length of the CDR3 is 9 residues. From germline, CDR1 is MNHEY and CDR2 SMNVEV (reference sequence). V shed 11 bases and J shed 10 bases, with 9 bases lying between them. The CDR3: CALRLPQHF. The CDR3 nucleotides read TGTGCCCTCCGTCTTCCCCAGCATTTT.

The chain employs TRBV5-1 and TRBJ1-1, with D tentatively TRBD1 (6 bases). The CDR3 is made up of 12 amino acids. Per germline, CDR1 SGHRS and CDR2 YFSETQ. The V gene lost 8 bases and the J gene lost 5 bases, with 13 bases spanning the gap. CDR3 coding DNA: TGCGCCAGTCGGCGGGGGCAGACTGAAGCTTTCTTT. This translates into CASRRGQTEAFF.

V gene TRBV28 combines with J gene TRBJ2-7; no clear D. Per germline, CDR1 MDHEN and CDR2 SYDVKM. The CDR3 sequence is 14 residues long. V dropped 6 bases and J dropped 1 base, with 13 bases sitting between them. CDR3 nucleotide sequence: TGTGCCAGCAGCCACCCAAGTAGGTCCTACGAGCAGTACTTC. This sequence encodes CASSHPSRSYEQYF.

CDR3 coding DNA: TGTGCCAGCAGTTTAACCCGGACAGGTCCAACCCTTTACACCTTC. Protein product: CASSLTRTGPTLYTF. The chain recombines TRBV28 with TRBJ1-2; TRBD1 matches 7 bases. V was pared by 2 bases and J by 11 bases, with 14 bases of the junction left unmatched. This CDR3 spans 15 amino acids. Germline V gene lookup returns CDR1 MDHEN and CDR2 SYDVKM.